Following are 25 T cell receptor beta chains from one sample sequenced in a study of metastatic and nonmetastatic thyroid tumors. TCRdb re-called the PCR reads through MiXCR. The sample lists under 60,000 clones; roughly 23% were seen once. Thyroid surgery had not been preceded by any treatment in any patient. Sequenced input: blood. Every receptor here comes from a male donor with papillary thyroid cancer or a benign thyroid nodule (not recorded which). Some clones in this sample may be carry-over from other donors' samples.

This clone is labeled as medium-sized. The V gene is TRBV24-1, the J gene TRBJ2-2; TRBD2 agrees at 7 bases. The germline V gene has CDR1 KGHDR and CDR2 SFDVKD. The CDR3 extends over 16 amino acids. Germline trimming cut 1 base from V and 2 bases from J; bases unmatched to any gene: 3. This chain's CDR3 is CATSDLGRGNTGELFF. DNA of the CDR3: TGTGCCACCAGTGATTTAGGGAGGGGAAACACCGGGGAGCTGTTTTTT.

The table lists this clone with a few counts. The chain joins TRBV6-5 to TRBJ1-4; no definite D call. CDR1 is MNHEY and CDR2 is SVGAGI in the germline V gene. This CDR3 spans 15 amino acids. V was pared by 5 bases and J by 8 bases, with 18 bases between. The CDR3 DNA is TGTGCCAGCAGTCCCTCGTCGAGGCAGAACGAAAAACTGTTTTTT. Translating it yields CASSPSSRQNEKLFF.

In its sample, this clone was seen once. Since a much larger clone is just one base distant, this may be a read error. The rearrangement links TRBV20-1 to TRBJ1-1; 7 nucleotides agree with TRBD1. CDR1 DFQATT and CDR2 SNEGSKA come from the germline V gene (reference sequence). This CDR3 contains 13 residues. CDR3 nucleotides: TGCAGTGCTGCCGACAGGGTTAACACTGAAGCTCTCTTT. Translating it yields CSAADRVNTEALF.

The chain has TRBV5-1 and TRBJ1-2; tentatively, D is TRBD1 (5 bases). With 0 bases removed from V and 4 bases from J, the gap between germline ends came to 19 bases. Germline CDR1 SGHRS, CDR2 YFSETQ. This CDR3 spans 17 amino acids. CDR3 protein: CASSLGSGSVGAYGYTF. The CDR3 bases are TGCGCCAGCAGCTTGGGATCAGGTTCGGTCGGGGCCTATGGCTACACCTTC.

Only a few counts were recorded for this clone. The chain uses TRBV6-5 and TRBJ1-3; D gene uncertain. Trimming took off 0 bases at V and 0 bases at J, with 12 bases between the two ends. Germline V lookup: CDR1 MNHEY, CDR2 SVGAGI. This CDR3 comprises 17 residues. The DNA for the CDR3 is TGTGCCAGCAGTTACTCCAGTTTGAGGAGCTCTGGAAACACCATATATTTT. Amino acids: CASSYSSLRSSGNTIYF.

The chain combines TRBV20-1 with TRBJ1-2, with D possibly TRBD1 on 6 matching bases. The CDR3 is made up of 18 amino acids. V was clipped by 2 bases and J by 4 bases, with 26 bases between them. The germline CDR1 and CDR2 sequences are DFQATT and SNEGSKA (reference sequence). The CDR3 sequence: CSARTIPISGGEIYGYTF. The DNA of the CDR3 is TGCAGTGCTAGAACAATCCCCATAAGTGGGGGCGAAATCTATGGCTACACCTTC.

This clone was seen repeatedly, ten times or more. The chain combines TRBV7-2 with TRBJ1-5; 7 positions agree with TRBD1. The CDR3 length is 13 residues. The V gene end was trimmed by 4 bases and the J gene end by 7 bases; junction bases not matched to a gene: 4. Germline V lookup: CDR1 SGHTA, CDR2 FQGNSA. CDR3 sequence: CASSSQGGQPQHF. The CDR3 coding sequence is TGTGCCAGCAGCTCTCAGGGGGGACAGCCCCAGCATTTT.

This clone was seen at least ten times. The chain joins TRBV20-1 to TRBJ2-5, with D perhaps TRBD1 (5 bases). Germline lookup yields CDR1 DFQATT and CDR2 SNEGSKA (reference sequence). The ends were cut back, 5 bases at V and 5 bases at J, with 21 bases in the middle. The CDR3 has 15 residues. The CDR3, as DNA: TGCAGTGCTCCGGATCCCGCAGGGTTGGGGGAGACCCAGTACTTC. Translation: CSAPDPAGLGETQYF.

The chain links TRBV4-1 to TRBJ2-7; no definite D call. Germline CDR1 is MGHRA and CDR2 is YSYEKL. CDR3 length: 16 amino acids. The V end lost 1 base, the J end lost 1 base, and 14 bases lay between the germline ends. The CDR3 region has the DNA TGCGCCAGCAGCCAAGCGCCTAGAGGCAGATCCTACGAGCAGTACTTC. Its protein product is CASSQAPRGRSYEQYF.

This clone has a count of ten or more. This chain connects TRBV11-2 to TRBJ2-7; the D gene is possibly TRBD1 (5 bases). The CDR3 totals 14 residues. Germline CDR1 reads SGHAT; CDR2 reads FQNNGV. V lost 0 bases, J lost 9 bases, and 15 bases lay in between. CDR3 sequence: CASSLDVLAGWQYF. In nucleotides, the CDR3 is TGTGCCAGCAGCTTAGACGTCCTGGCAGGGTGGCAGTACTTC.

On this clone itself: The junction and the germline gene differ at one end; a read error may be behind it. This chain connects TRBV6-2 or TRBV6-3 to TRBJ1-3; tentative D call: TRBD1 (6 bases). Germline V gives CDR1 MNHEY, CDR2 SVGEGT. The CDR3 runs 19 residues. The CDR3 coding sequence is TGTGCCAGTAGTTACTCGAGACCAGGGGTATCTAGCTCTGGAAACACCATATATTTT. This codes for CASSYSRPGVSSSGNTIYF.

This clone was observed many times. The genes are TRBV11-2 and TRBJ1-1; D ambiguous. Germline-derived CDR1 and CDR2 are SGHAT and FQNNGV. V was shortened by 1 base and J by 4 bases, with 10 bases between the two germline ends. The length of the CDR3 is 14 residues. In DNA form, the CDR3 reads TGTGCCAGCAGCTTAGTCGTTTATAGCACTGAAGCTTTCTTT. Protein product: CASSLVVYSTEAFF.

The chain employs TRBV7-6 and TRBJ2-7, with D possibly matching TRBD2 (5 bases). The V gene lost 1 base and the J gene lost 0 bases, with 7 bases spanning the gap. The CDR3 is made up of 14 amino acids. Germline loops: CDR1 SGHVS, CDR2 FNYEAQ. The CDR3 sequence is CASSLEEGSYEQYF. CDR3 DNA sequence: TGTGCCAGCAGCTTAGAAGAGGGCTCCTACGAGCAGTACTTC.

The chain is built from TRBV30 and TRBJ2-5, with a weak D call TRBD1 (5 bases). Germline CDR1 and CDR2: GTSNPN and SVGIG (reference sequence). The CDR3 is 13 amino acids. V lost 4 bases, J lost 3 bases, and 12 bases lay in between. In nucleotides, the CDR3 is TGTGCCTGGAATTTGCGCAGGGAAGAGACCCAGTACTTC. Residues: CAWNLRREETQYF.

The CDR3 DNA reads TGCGCCAGCAGTGCAGGGACAGGCCTCAACTACGAGCAGTACTTC. As protein: CASSAGTGLNYEQYF. The V gene is TRBV10-1, the J gene TRBJ2-7; 8 nucleotides agree with TRBD1. Germline CDR1 reads WNHNN; CDR2 reads SYGVQD (reference sequence). V shed 4 bases, J shed 3 bases, and the junction held 8 bases outside the gene matches. The CDR3 spans 15 residues.

Notes on this clone: This may be a read error: a much more frequent sequence differs by one nucleotide. The genes are TRBV11-2 and TRBJ2-2, with 12 positions matching TRBD2. Trimming removed 5 bases from V and 7 bases from J; junction bases left unmatched: 11. Germline values: CDR1 SGHAT, CDR2 FQNNGV. The CDR3 runs 17 residues. CDR3 coding DNA: TGTGCCAGCAGCCCTTGGACTAGCGGGATTTCTCACGGGGAGCTGTTTTTT. It is translated as CASSPWTSGISHGELFF.

This clone was seen repeatedly, ten times or more. The genes are TRBV14 and TRBJ2-1; 8 nucleotides align to TRBD2. The germline CDR1 and CDR2 sequences are SGHDN and FVKESK. The CDR3 is 15 amino acids. V shed 2 bases, J shed 2 bases, and the junction held 2 bases outside the gene matches. CDR3 sequence: CASSQNGGAYNEQFF. CDR3 DNA: TGTGCCAGCAGCCAAAACGGGGGGGCCTACAATGAGCAGTTCTTC. The entire variable domain, with the rest obtained from reference TRBV14 and TRBJ2-1, is as follows: EAGVTQFPSHSVIEKGQTVTLRCDPISGHDNLYWYRRVMGKEIKFLLHFVKESKQDESGMPNNRFLAERTGGTYSTLKVQPAELEDSGVYFCASSQNGGAYNEQFFGPGTRLTVL.

The rearrangement uses TRBV5-1 and TRBJ1-1; tentatively, D is TRBD1 (6 bases). This CDR3 contains 17 residues. Germline V lookup: CDR1 SGHRS, CDR2 YFSETQ. Trimming removed 4 bases from V and 2 bases from J, with 21 bases in between. This CDR3 is CASSGATGTRINTEAFF. The CDR3, as DNA: TGCGCCAGCAGCGGCGCCACCGGGACACGAATTAACACTGAAGCTTTCTTT.

This clone was seen more than once but under ten times. This may come from a read error, since a much larger clone is one base off. The V gene is TRBV12-3 or TRBV12-4, the J gene TRBJ1-1, with D uncertain. Trimming removed 2 bases from V and 8 bases from J, with 9 bases in between. The CDR3 runs to 12 residues. This CDR3 is CASSLMTVEAFF. CDR3 in DNA: TGTGCCAGCAGTTTAATGACGGTCGAAGCTTTCTTT.

This clone was counted many times. The rearrangement joins TRBV14 to TRBJ1-6, with a tentative D call TRBD1 (5 bases). Trimming removed 1 base from V and 0 bases from J, with 13 bases in between. The CDR3 totals 18 residues. From germline, CDR1 is SGHDN and CDR2 FVKESK. This chain's CDR3 is CASSQGGAYSSYNSPLHF. CDR3 bases: TGTGCCAGCAGCCAAGGAGGGGCATACAGCTCCTATAATTCACCCCTCCACTTT.

The rearrangement links TRBV28 to TRBJ1-2; D is unresolved. CDR1 and CDR2 (germline): MDHEN, SYDVKM. Trimming left V 7 bases short and J 4 bases short, with 13 bases between. The CDR3 is made up of 13 amino acids. The chain's CDR3 is CASIAGGGYGYTF. The CDR3 nucleotides read TGTGCCAGCATTGCGGGTGGCGGCTATGGCTACACCTTC.

This clone has a handful of counts. The chain links TRBV6-5 to TRBJ2-2; D might be TRBD1 or TRBD2, each matching 5 bases. CDR1 is MNHEY, CDR2 SVGAGI, per germline. The CDR3 loop spans 17 amino acids. Trimming stripped 0 bases from V and 14 bases from J, with 25 bases between. In DNA, the CDR3 is TGTGCCAGCAGTTACTCCCCCGGGACCCCTAACACCGGGTATCTGTTTTTT. This encodes CASSYSPGTPNTGYLFF.

This clone was observed a few times. This chain connects TRBV4-2 to TRBJ2-7; D gene unclear. Germline V gene data show CDR1 as LGHNA and CDR2 as YNFKEQ. The CDR3 spans 15 residues. Trimming pared 5 bases from V and 5 bases from J, leaving 19 bases between. The CDR3 bases are TGTGCCAGCAGCGTGCGGTGGACGGACCCCGACGAGCAGTACTTC. Translating gives CASSVRWTDPDEQYF.

This clone has ten or more counts. The V and J genes are TRBV7-3 and TRBJ2-3; no definite D call. The ends were cut back, 2 bases at V and 8 bases at J, with 20 bases in the middle. The CDR3 loop spans 16 amino acids. The germline CDR1 and CDR2 sequences are SGHTA and FQGTGA. The CDR3 spells CASSLGSTVQVATQYF. CDR3 DNA: TGTGCCAGCAGCTTAGGGTCTACCGTACAAGTCGCTACGCAGTATTTT.

This clone was picked up many times. The chain joins TRBV5-1 to TRBJ2-1, with TRBD1 matching 7 bases. Germline CDR1 reads SGHRS; CDR2 reads YFSETQ. With V trimmed by 7 bases and J by 7 bases, 2 bases remained unmatched. The CDR3 totals 11 residues. The CDR3 sequence is CASSTGNEQFF. CDR3 nucleotide sequence: TGCGCCAGCTCGACAGGGAATGAGCAGTTCTTC.